Listed below are T cell receptor beta chains from one sample, sequenced in a study of OX40 agonist ivuxolimab in advanced cancers. Some clones are missing from TCRdb's copy, which holds only in-frame ones; the method was immunoSEQ multiplex PCR. The sample yields roughly 75,000 clones, more than 70% seen once. Sequencing used CD4+ or CD8+ T cells sorted from blood, obtained in a trial of the OX40 agonist ivuxolimab. These receptors were collected from an adult with an advanced solid tumor such as melanoma, head and neck, liver or kidney cancer. Each CDR3 is given with its conserved first and last residue. A D gene is named only where the DNA matches it firmly.

V gene	J gene	D gene	CDR3 length	CDR3 protein
TRBV11-3	TRBJ2-7	TRBD1	14	CASTIGQGRGEQYF
TRBV30	TRBJ2-3	TRBD2	14	CAWRLGGGTDTQYF
TRBV7-2	TRBJ2-6	TRBD2	19	CASSRNVAGASSGANVLTF
TRBV5-1	TRBJ1-4	.	14	CASSSRGGNEKLFF
TRBV2	TRBJ2-2	TRBD1	16	CASSEQDRTNTGELFF
TRBV6-5	TRBJ1-2	.	13	CASSYSPFYGYTF
TRBV5-1	TRBJ1-5	TRBD1	14	CASSLTGGEQPQHF
TRBV7-2	TRBJ2-1	.	12	CASSLTGNEQFF
TRBV7-8	TRBJ2-7	TRBD1	16	CASSLGYRGKGYEQYF
TRBV7-9	TRBJ1-1	TRBD1	14	CASSGTGGRTEAFF
TRBV5-4	TRBJ1-3	.	15	CASSLQGSSGNTIYF
TRBV11-2	TRBJ2-1	TRBD1	14	CASSSLTGYNEQFF
TRBV29-1	TRBJ2-1	TRBD1	14	CSVQGQGAGNEQFF
TRBV11-2	TRBJ2-7	.	13	CASSLDLEYEQYF
TRBV5-1	TRBJ1-2	.	14	CASSQDRGAYGYTF
TRBV6-1	TRBJ2-7	.	14	CASSEQGSSYEQYF
TRBV14	TRBJ1-2	TRBD1	13	CASSPDRVYGYTF
TRBV5-5	TRBJ1-1	.	13	CASSSGRGVKAFF
TRBV11-3	TRBJ1-1	.	14	CASSLTGTRASAFF
TRBV25-1	TRBJ1-1	TRBD1	13	CASSGTGARRAFF
TRBV28	TRBJ1-2	.	16	CASRGPGETRAYGYTF
TRBV20-1	TRBJ1-1	.	11	CSAWKNTEAFF
TRBV5-1	TRBJ2-1	.	14	CASSLDLADGEQFF
TRBV5-1	TRBJ1-2	.	15	CASSLEQGSNYGYTF
TRBV7-9	TRBJ1-1	.	14	CASSSDRLNTEAFF
TRBV19	TRBJ1-2	.	15	CASSILGGGSYGYTF
TRBV6-5	TRBJ1-6	.	15	CARLGMGGSPSPLHF
TRBV9	TRBJ1-1	.	14	CASSVASGYTEAFF
TRBV5-6	TRBJ1-1	TRBD1	16	CASSFSTGVENTEAFF
TRBV10-1	TRBJ2-1	.	12	CASTSGYNEQFF
TRBV15	TRBJ1-1	.	16	CATSRGGSGANTEAFF
TRBV18	TRBJ2-1	.	15	CASSRGEGSYNEQFF
TRBV4-2	TRBJ1-5	.	16	CASSQSVRGGNQPQHF
TRBV19	TRBJ2-2	TRBD1	17	CASTGGQGVRNTGELFF
TRBV6-1	TRBJ1-1	TRBD1	13	CANRDREETEAFF
TRBV18	TRBJ2-3	.	14	CASSPMDSTDTQYF
TRBV5-1	TRBJ1-1	TRBD1	17	CASSLAWGQAKNTEAFF
TRBV2	TRBJ2-6	TRBD1	15	CATGTGVSGANVLTF
TRBV6-6	TRBJ1-1	.	12	CASRRREGEAFF
TRBV4-3	TRBJ2-3	TRBD2	14	CASSRTSGSDTQYF
TRBV19	TRBJ1-1	.	11	CATGRNTEAFF
TRBV7-2	TRBJ2-1	TRBD2	15	CASSLRSGGHNEQFF
TRBV4-1	TRBJ2-1	TRBD2	18	CASSQDQTSGSSYNEQFF
TRBV6-1	TRBJ2-3	TRBD1	15	CASRTGASESDTQYF
TRBV5-8	TRBJ1-5	.	16	CASSLGEGVGNQPQHF
TRBV7-2	TRBJ1-2	.	13	CASSLEKAWSYTF
TRBV25-1	TRBJ1-6	.	16	CASSEQGMRGNSPLHF
TRBV28	TRBJ1-2	.	13	CASSSGVRYGYTF
TRBV9	TRBJ2-5	TRBD2	15	CASSSRGTSRETQYF
TRBV7-2	TRBJ2-1	.	14	CASSLVGSYNEQFF
TRBV19	TRBJ2-1	TRBD2	14	CASSITGGIDEQFF
TRBV5-1	TRBJ1-4	TRBD1	15	CASSALGTENEKLFF
TRBV13	.	TRBD2	15	CASSAVAGVSYEQYF
TRBV28	TRBJ2-7	.	14	CASSYPNRAREQYF
TRBV30	TRBJ1-4	.	15	CAWSAGPATNEKLFF
TRBV7-2	TRBJ1-5	TRBD1	14	CASSPGQGYQPQHF
TRBV6-1	TRBJ1-1	.	11	CASKDRRRAFF